The 8 T cell receptor beta chains given below trace back to one sample, sequenced in a study of T cells in women clearing cervical HPV infection. This table comes from immunoSEQ multiplex PCR, and its TCRdb copy is limited to in-frame clones, with some not included. The sample table includes approximately 21,000 clones. Sequencing input: blood buffy coat. The receptors stem from a woman aged 18 to 69 with a cervical HPV16 infection that either progressed to CIN3+ or cleared (not recorded which).

Note on this clone: The read terminates 3 residues ahead of where the CDR3 ends, so the germline J gene completes it. This sequence joins TRBV6-2 or TRBV6-3 and TRBJ1-2; D perhaps matches TRBD1 (6 bases). The germline V gene has CDR1 MNHEY and CDR2 SVGEGT. This CDR3 comprises 13 residues. With 6 bases removed from V and 6 bases from J, the gap between germline ends came to 14 bases. The covered CDR3 bases are TGTGCCAGCAGCCGGACAGAAAGCGATGGC. Its translation is CASSRTESDG. The full CDR3 sequence reads CASSRTESDGYTF.

Considering frequency, this clone is medium-sized. The sequence runs out 3 residues before the end of the CDR3; the remainder is reconstructed from the germline J gene. This chain uses TRBV19 with TRBJ1-4; 7 bases agree with TRBD1. The CDR3 is made up of 19 amino acids. CDR1 and CDR2 from the germline V gene are LNHDA and SQIVND (reference sequence). V was clipped by 6 bases and J by 5 bases; unmatched bases: 21. The CDR3 bases that were read are TGTGCCAGTAGGCCCTCCTCAGGACAGGTCCTAGGGATAAATGAAAAA. Translating gives CASRPSSGQVLGINEK. The full CDR3 reads CASRPSSGQVLGINEKLFF.

A word on this clone: The CDR3 end is not reached by the read, which stops 3 residues before it; the germline J gene fills it in. The rearrangement joins TRBV19 to TRBJ1-6; 7 bases line up with TRBD1. Trimming at V came to 6 bases and at J to 6 bases, leaving 11 bases not matched to a gene. Germline V gene lookup returns CDR1 LNHDA and CDR2 SQIVND (reference sequence). The CDR3 sequence is 16 residues long. The CDR3 region is CASSPAEGARNSPLHF. Incomplete CDR3 DNA: TGTGCCAGTAGCCCTGCGGAGGGGGCGCGTAATTCACCC.

A word on this clone: The CDR3 end lies 3 residues beyond the end of the read and is filled in from the germline J gene. The rearrangement uses TRBV7-9 and TRBJ1-2, with 7 nucleotides matching TRBD1. Germline CDR1 and CDR2: SEHNR and FQNEAQ (reference sequence). CDR3 length: 15 amino acids. The CDR3 sequence is CASSLAPGTDYDYTF. Incomplete CDR3 DNA: TGTGCCAGCAGCTTAGCCCCCGGGACAGACTACGAC.

This CDR3 reads CASSPNRAGNYDYTF. The sequenced CDR3 bases are TGTGCCAGCAGCCCTAACCGGGCGGGTAACTACGAC. The rearrangement uses TRBV7-3 and TRBJ1-2; no clear D gene. Read data end 3 residues before the CDR3 end; the end is taken from the germline J gene. CDR1 and CDR2 (germline): SGHTA, FQGTGA. This CDR3 spans 15 amino acids.

In the case of this clone: The read falls 3 residues short of the CDR3 end, and the missing part is taken from the germline J gene. The chain joins TRBV19 to TRBJ1-2; a possible D gene is TRBD1 (6 bases). Germline CDR1 reads LNHDA; CDR2 reads SQIVND (reference sequence). The CDR3 spans 13 residues. The ends were cut back, 4 bases at V and 7 bases at J, with 13 bases in the middle. CDR3 sequence reads: CASSRARGSGYTF. Incomplete CDR3 DNA: TGTGCCAGTAGTAGGGCCAGGGGATCTGGC. Complete variable domain (other parts from reference TRBV19 and TRBJ1-2): DGGITQSPKYLFRKEGQNVTLSCEQNLNHDAMYWYRQDPGQGLRLIYYSQIVNDFQKGDIAEGYSVSREKKESFPLTVTSAQKNPTAFYLCASSRARGSGYTFGSGTRLTVV.

Comment on this clone: The DNA ends 3 residues before the CDR3 does, and the rest of the CDR3 is filled in from the germline J gene. Distinct nucleotide sequences in the sample also encode this CDR3. The chain uses TRBV29-1 and TRBJ2-1; D gene unclear. CDR1 SQVTM and CDR2 ANQGSEA come from the germline V gene. This CDR3 has 13 residues. Trimming took 3 bases from V and 6 from J, leaving 12 bases between them. The sequenced CDR3 bases are TGCAGCGTTGAGGGTGGTCCGGGCAATGAG. Translated: CSVEGGPGNE. The entire CDR3 sequence reads CSVEGGPGNEQFF.

In the case of this clone: The CDR3 end is not reached by the read, which stops 3 residues before it; the germline J gene fills it in. The rearrangement joins TRBV7-9 to TRBJ2-7; 8 bases match TRBD2. This CDR3 comprises 15 residues. Germline CDR1 and CDR2: SEHNR and FQNEAQ (reference sequence). Trimming removed 1 base from V and 0 bases from J; junction bases left unmatched: 2. CDR3 amino acids: CASSLGGTSSYEQYF. The DNA read from the CDR3 is TGTGCCAGCAGCTTAGGGGGGACTAGCTCCTACGAG.